Included here is one T cell receptor beta chain sequence, with context. Its specificity is not known. The protocol was immunoSEQ multiplex PCR, while the TCRdb copy is restricted to in-frame clones and leaves out a portion. In the table there are some 60,000 clones, 75% to 90% of which are singletons. Trimming stripped 3 bases from V and 7 bases from J, with 10 bases between. The CDR3 loop spans 13 amino acids. Germline lookup yields CDR1 SGHVS and CDR2 FQNEAQ. The data belong to a study of OX40 agonist ivuxolimab in advanced cancers. In the study overall: Head and neck, renal cell, melanoma or hepatocellular carcinoma were the cancers that dose-escalation patients had.

Study-wide results and limits: Clonal expansion was seen in CD4+ and CD8+ blood T cells by week 6 at 0.1 to 3.0 mg/kg. The authors also found low normalized T-cell clonal expansion in some nonresponders.

This TCR came from an adult with an advanced solid tumor such as melanoma, head and neck, liver or kidney cancer. The chain links TRBV7-8 to TRBJ1-5; D is uncertain. The material sequenced was CD4+ or CD8+ T cells sorted from blood, taken in a trial of the OX40 agonist ivuxolimab. CDR3 sequence: CASSFRVRQPQHF. The DNA for the CDR3 is TGTGCCAGCAGCTTTCGTGTCAGGCAGCCCCAGCATTTT.